This T cell receptor beta chain was identified during a study of blood T cells in healthy people across ages. Sample-barcoded 5' priming and a J-beta primer mix drove a second PCR of about 7 to 12 cycles. A minimum of 2.5 million CDR3-containing paired-end reads was obtained for each sample. TCRdb re-called the 5' RACE reads with MiXCR, one entry per CDR3 protein. Of hundreds of thousands of distinct CDR3 sequences listed, 49% are singletons. CDR3 length: 16 amino acids. CDR1 is SGHTA, CDR2 FQGNSA, per germline. Trimming removed 3 bases from V and 7 bases from J; junction bases left unmatched: 9. The sample comprised blood. The chain has TRBV7-2 and TRBJ1-4; 9 bases fit TRBD1. This sequence originates from a woman aged 55-69 years in good health. Here the CDR3 reads CASSFAATGGFEKLFF. CDR3 in DNA: TGTGCCAGCAGCTTCGCCGCGACAGGGGGTTTTGAAAAACTGTTTTTT. The whole variable domain, filled in from reference TRBV7-2 and TRBJ1-4, reads GAGVSQSPSNKVTEKGKDVELRCDPISGHTALYWYRQSLGQGLEFLIYFQGNSAPDKSGLPSDRFSAERTGGSVSTLTIQRTQQEDSAVYLCASSFAATGGFEKLFFGSGTQLSVL.